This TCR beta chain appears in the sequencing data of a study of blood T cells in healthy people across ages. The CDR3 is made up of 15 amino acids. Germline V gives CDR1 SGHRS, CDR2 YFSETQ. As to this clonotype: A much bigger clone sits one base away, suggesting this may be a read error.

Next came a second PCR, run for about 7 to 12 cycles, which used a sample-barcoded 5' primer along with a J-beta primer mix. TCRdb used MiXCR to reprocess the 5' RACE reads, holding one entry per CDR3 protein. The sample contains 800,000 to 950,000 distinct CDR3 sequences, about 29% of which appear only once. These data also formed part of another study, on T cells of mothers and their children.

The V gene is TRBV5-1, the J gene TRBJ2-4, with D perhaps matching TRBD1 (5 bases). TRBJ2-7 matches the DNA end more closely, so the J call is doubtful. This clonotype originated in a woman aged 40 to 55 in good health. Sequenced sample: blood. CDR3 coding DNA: TGCGCCAGCAGCTGGTCCCCAGGGATACCCTACGAGCAGTACTTC. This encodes CASSWSPGIPYEQYF.